The next 25 T cell receptor beta chains were all read from a single sample in a study of cytomegalovirus exposure and HLA in healthy donors. The PCR had 60 Vbeta and 13 Jbeta primers. Only in-frame clones appear in the TCRdb table, and some are missing; sequencing was by immunoSEQ multiplex PCR. The sample carries approximately 120,000 clones, 65% to 80% recorded once. The sequenced sample was PBMCs. All receptors derive from a man aged 25-45 years in good health and CMV-seronegative.

The CDR3 DNA is TGTGCCAGCGACGGGGGGGCGAACGAAAAACTGTTTTTT. Translated: CASDGGANEKLFF. The gene calls are TRBV4-2 and TRBJ1-4; a possible D gene is TRBD1 (6 bases). The germline CDR1 and CDR2 sequences are LGHNA and YNFKEQ. The CDR3 has 13 amino acids. Trimming cost V 8 bases and J 8 bases, with 15 bases left between them.

V usage is TRBV19 and J usage is TRBJ2-7; TRBD1 matches 9 bases. This CDR3 region has 15 residues. The germline gives CDR1 LNHDA, CDR2 SQIVND (reference sequence). J lost 5 bases, V lost 1 base, and 6 bases had no gene match. Written as DNA, the CDR3 is TGTGCCAGTAGTATAGGGCGGGACAGGGCCCACGAGCAGTACTTC. Its protein product is CASSIGRDRAHEQYF.

The gene calls are TRBV9 and TRBJ2-2; 9 bases agree with TRBD2. The CDR3 totals 16 residues. Germline V gene data show CDR1 as SGDLS and CDR2 as YYNGEE. The J segment lost 6 bases and the V segment lost 1 base, leaving 7 bases of the junction unmatched. DNA for the CDR3: TGTGCCAGCAGCGTACGCGGGGGGGCCCAGGCCGGGGAGCTGTTTTTT. This encodes CASSVRGGAQAGELFF.

This rearrangement joins TRBV6-4 to TRBJ1-2; TRBD1 matches 8 bases. The CDR3 consists of 13 residues. Trimming cost V 3 bases and J 4 bases; bases outside gene matches: 1. In germline, CDR1 is MRHNA, CDR2 SNTAGT. The CDR3 bases are TGTGCCAGCAGTGAAACAGGGGGCTATGGCTACACCTTC. Translation gives CASSETGGYGYTF.

CDR3 DNA sequence: TGTGCCAGCAGCGCAGCCCCGACAGGGCTGAGGGGCTACACCTTC. Encoded protein: CASSAAPTGLRGYTF. The J gene is TRBJ1-2, the V gene TRBV9, with TRBD1 matching over 7 bases. The CDR3 has 15 residues. Germline V CDR1 and CDR2: SGDLS, YYNGEE. Trimming at V came to 3 bases and at J to 8 bases, leaving 13 bases not matched to a gene.

This clone came up a few times. V gene TRBV12-5 combines with J gene TRBJ1-1; D not certain. This CDR3 has 13 amino acids. Germline values: CDR1 LGHNT, CDR2 FRNRAP. V was pared by 3 bases and J by 2 bases, with 7 bases between. Here the CDR3 reads CASGLSFNTEAFF. The CDR3 DNA reads TGTGCTAGTGGTTTATCGTTCAACACTGAAGCTTTCTTT.

The chain recombines TRBV6-4 with TRBJ2-2; D might be TRBD2 (7 bases). The CDR3 covers 17 residues. Germline loops: CDR1 MRHNA, CDR2 SNTAGT. Trimming took 5 bases from V and 0 from J, leaving 16 bases between them. For the CDR3, the DNA is TGTGCCAGCAGTCTAGGGACGGGGGGCGCGAACACCGGGGAGCTGTTTTTT. Its protein is CASSLGTGGANTGELFF.

The chain joins TRBV5-4 to TRBJ2-1; a weak D match, TRBD1 (5 bases). Germline CDR1 and CDR2: SGHNT and YYREEE (reference sequence). This CDR3 region has 14 residues. Trimming shortened V by 3 bases and J by 5 bases, and 12 bases separated the two germline ends. The CDR3 loop is CASSSGQGHNEQFF. In DNA, the CDR3 is TGTGCCAGCAGCTCCGGACAAGGCCACAATGAGCAGTTCTTC.

In DNA, the CDR3 is TGTGCCAGTAGTTTCAGGTTAGGCACCTACGAGCAGTACTTC. This translates into CASSFRLGTYEQYF. The chain uses TRBV19 and TRBJ2-7; no clear D. Trimming shortened V by 5 bases and J by 2 bases, and 13 bases separated the two germline ends. Germline values: CDR1 LNHDA, CDR2 SQIVND (reference sequence). CDR3 size: 14 residues.

This clone was detected only a few times. The rearrangement joins TRBV6-5 to TRBJ2-1; 11 bases line up with TRBD2. With 1 base clipped from V and 9 bases from J, the junction kept 8 bases outside the gene matches. The length of the CDR3 is 16 residues. Germline CDR1 MNHEY, CDR2 SVGAGI. In nucleotides, the CDR3 is TGTGCCAGCAGTTACTGGGATAGCGGGGGGGTGGGTGAGCAGTTCTTC. Translating gives CASSYWDSGGVGEQFF.

This chain joins TRBV30 and TRBJ1-5; 7 bases fit TRBD1. The germline gives CDR1 GTSNPN, CDR2 SVGIG (reference sequence). With V trimmed by 3 bases and J by 6 bases, 11 bases remained unmatched. This CDR3 is built from 15 residues. CDR3: CAWSYPQGVSQPQHF. The CDR3 region has the DNA TGTGCCTGGAGCTACCCCCAGGGGGTAAGTCAGCCCCAGCATTTT. Complete variable domain (other parts from reference TRBV30 and TRBJ1-5): SQTIHQWPATLVQPVGSPLSLECTVEGTSNPNLYWYRQAAGRGLQLLFYSVGIGQISSEVPQNLSASRPQDRQFILSSKKLLLSDSGFYLCAWSYPQGVSQPQHFGDGTRLSIL.

The chain recombines TRBV5-6 with TRBJ2-7; D gene unclear. Germline V lookup: CDR1 SGHDT, CDR2 YYEEEE. The CDR3 is 15 amino acids. Between the trimmed V and J ends, which lost 1 base and 0 bases, there was a span of 11 bases. The CDR3 loop reads CASSLSQWSSYEQYF. DNA of the CDR3: TGTGCCAGCAGCTTGTCTCAGTGGAGCTCCTACGAGCAGTACTTC. Variable domain in full (rest from reference TRBV5-6 and TRBJ2-7): DAGVTQSPTHLIKTRGQQVTLRCSPKSGHDTVSWYQQALGQGPQFIFQYYEEEERQRGNFPDRFSGHQFPNYSSELNVNALLLGDSALYLCASSLSQWSSYEQYFGPGTRLTVT.

This clone was seen a handful of times. The V gene is TRBV5-6, the J gene TRBJ2-7, with a possible D match to TRBD1 (5 bases). V lost 5 bases, J lost 6 bases, and 15 bases lay in between. CDR3 length: 13 residues. Per germline, CDR1 SGHDT and CDR2 YYEEEE. CDR3 protein: CASRLTGNGEQYF. The CDR3 DNA reads TGTGCCAGCAGGTTAACAGGAAACGGCGAGCAGTACTTC.

The V and J genes are TRBV6-1 and TRBJ1-5; D is perhaps TRBD1 (6 bases). Looked up from germline, CDR1 is MNHNS and CDR2 is SASEGT. This CDR3 is 13 amino acids long. V was trimmed by 1 base and J by 7 bases, leaving 8 bases between them. The CDR3 DNA reads as TGTGCCAGCAGTGAAGTCAGGGGACAGCCCCAGCATTTT. This encodes CASSEVRGQPQHF.

This sequence joins TRBV10-3 and TRBJ1-5, with 7 nucleotides matching TRBD1. The junction had 6 bases not matched to a gene; V was cut back by 6 bases and J by 1 base. The CDR3 has 15 residues. CDR1 and CDR2 from the germline V gene are ENHRY and SYGVKD. CDR3 nucleotide sequence: TGTGCCATCAGCCCGACAGGGACAAGCAATCAGCCCCAGCATTTT. It yields the protein CAISPTGTSNQPQHF.

This chain connects TRBV6-5 to TRBJ2-7, with D perhaps TRBD2 (5 bases). This CDR3 comprises 15 residues. CDR1 and CDR2 (germline): MNHEY, SVGAGI. Trimming removed 0 bases from V and 12 bases from J, with 21 bases in between. CDR3 nucleotides: TGTGCCAGCAGTTACTCGAAAGTGCGAGGACTGGGTGCGTACTTC. This gives the protein CASSYSKVRGLGAYF.

The chain links TRBV19 to TRBJ2-1; possibly TRBD2 for D (5 bases). Germline V gives CDR1 LNHDA, CDR2 SQIVND (reference sequence). V dropped 0 bases and J dropped 6 bases, with 9 bases sitting between them. The CDR3 totals 14 residues. The DNA of the CDR3 is TGTGCCAGTAGTATAGATAGCGCGGTCAATGAGCAGTTCTTC. As protein: CASSIDSAVNEQFF.

The chain employs TRBV27 and TRBJ1-1; 9 bases map to TRBD1. CDR3 size: 14 residues. Losses at the gene ends were 5 bases for V and 3 bases for J; bases not matched to a gene: 4. The germline V gene has CDR1 MNHEY and CDR2 SMNVEV (reference sequence). CDR3 region: CASSKTGGDTEAFF. In nucleotides, the CDR3 is TGTGCCAGCAGTAAAACAGGGGGCGACACTGAAGCTTTCTTT.

In its sample, this clone was seen a few times. CDR3 bases: TGCAGCGTCGGACAGGGTTCTGCGGGAAACACCATATATTTT. Amino acids: CSVGQGSAGNTIYF. The chain is built from TRBV29-1 and TRBJ1-3; 8 bases line up with TRBD1. The V gene end was trimmed by 6 bases and the J gene end by 4 bases; junction bases not matched to a gene: 8. Germline CDR1 and CDR2: SQVTM and ANQGSEA. This CDR3 comprises 14 residues.

Written as DNA, the CDR3 is TGTGCCAGCATCCCGGTCGAGCGAGGCGGCTACACCTTC. Translated: CASIPVERGGYTF. The chain combines TRBV6-1 with TRBJ1-2; D is unclear. The germline V gene has CDR1 MNHNS and CDR2 SASEGT. The CDR3 has 13 residues. Deletions cut 7 bases from V and 8 bases from J, with 17 bases between.

This clone appeared a few times. The rearrangement uses TRBV5-1 and TRBJ1-6; 9 positions match TRBD1. The CDR3 runs to 15 residues. In germline, CDR1 is SGHRS, CDR2 YFSETQ. Trimming took 4 bases from V and 4 from J; bases not matched to a gene: 3. CDR3 protein: CASSRDRGYNSPLHF. The CDR3 region has the DNA TGCGCCAGCAGCCGTGACAGGGGGTATAATTCACCCCTCCACTTT.

This rearrangement joins TRBV4-1 to TRBJ1-4; 7 nucleotides line up with TRBD1. Trimming removed 3 bases from V and 5 bases from J; junction bases left unmatched: 6. Germline V gene sequence: CDR1 MGHRA, CDR2 YSYEKL. The CDR3 runs 15 residues. CDR3 amino acids: CASSQVGQINEKLFF. CDR3 coding DNA: TGCGCCAGCAGCCAGGTGGGACAGATAAATGAAAAACTGTTTTTT.

This clone has a single count. The chain recombines TRBV29-1 with TRBJ2-7, with 9 bases aligning to TRBD1. V shed 6 bases and J 3 bases; nucleotides not matched to a gene: 9. The V gene's germline CDR1 is SQVTM and CDR2 ANQGSEA. CDR3 size: 14 residues. CDR3 DNA: TGCAGCGTCGCAAATCCGGGACAGGGCTACGAGCAGTACTTC. Protein: CSVANPGQGYEQYF.

The J gene is TRBJ1-1, the V gene TRBV15, with a weak D call TRBD1 (6 bases). The V end lost 6 bases, the J end lost 1 base, and 15 bases lay between the germline ends. This CDR3 comprises 15 residues. Per germline, CDR1 LNHNV and CDR2 YYDKDF (reference sequence). The CDR3 spells CATSLIGGENTEAFF. The CDR3 DNA follows: TGTGCCACCAGTTTAATAGGGGGGGAGAACACTGAAGCTTTCTTT.

The rearrangement joins TRBV30 to TRBJ1-5; 7 positions agree with TRBD1. The CDR3 spans 14 residues. Germline loops: CDR1 GTSNPN, CDR2 SVGIG (reference sequence). V lost 6 bases and J lost 7; bases outside the gene matches: 12. Here the CDR3 DNA reads TGTGCCTGTCTTCCTGACAGGGCTTTACAGCCCCAGCATTTT. Protein: CACLPDRALQPQHF.